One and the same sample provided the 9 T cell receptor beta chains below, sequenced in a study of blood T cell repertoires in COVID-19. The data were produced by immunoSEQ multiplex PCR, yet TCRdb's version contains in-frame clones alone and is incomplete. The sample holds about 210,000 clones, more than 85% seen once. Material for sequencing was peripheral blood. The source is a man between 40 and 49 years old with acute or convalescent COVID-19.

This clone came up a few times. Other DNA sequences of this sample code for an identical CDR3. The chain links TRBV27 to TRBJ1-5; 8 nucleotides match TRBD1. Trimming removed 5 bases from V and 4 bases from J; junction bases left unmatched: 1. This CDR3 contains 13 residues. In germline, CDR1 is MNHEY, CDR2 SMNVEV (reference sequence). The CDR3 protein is CASSGQGNQPQHF. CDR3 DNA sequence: TGTGCCAGCAGTGGACAGGGTAATCAGCCCCAGCATTTT.

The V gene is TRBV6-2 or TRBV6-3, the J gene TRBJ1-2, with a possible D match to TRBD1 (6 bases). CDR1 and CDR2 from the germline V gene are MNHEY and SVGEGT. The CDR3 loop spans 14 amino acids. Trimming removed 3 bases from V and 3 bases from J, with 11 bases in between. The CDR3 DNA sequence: TGTGCCAGCAGTTATTGGACAGAGGACTATGGCTACACCTTC. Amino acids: CASSYWTEDYGYTF.

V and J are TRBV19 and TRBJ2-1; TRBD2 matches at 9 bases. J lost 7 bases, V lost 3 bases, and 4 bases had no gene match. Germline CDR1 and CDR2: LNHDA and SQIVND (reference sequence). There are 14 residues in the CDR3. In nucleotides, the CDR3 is TGTGCCAGTAGTATCGCTAGCGGGACTAATGAGCAGTTCTTC. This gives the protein CASSIASGTNEQFF.

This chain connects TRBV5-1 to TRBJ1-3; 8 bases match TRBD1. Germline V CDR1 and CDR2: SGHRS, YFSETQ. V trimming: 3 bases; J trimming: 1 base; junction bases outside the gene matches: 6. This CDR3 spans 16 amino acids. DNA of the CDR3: TGCGCCAGCAGCTCCGGGACAGGTCCTTCTGGAAACACCATATATTTT. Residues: CASSSGTGPSGNTIYF.

The CDR3 DNA reads TGTGCCAGCAGCGGGACTAGCGGGTTACTACTGGTCGAGCAGTACTTC. It is translated as CASSGTSGLLLVEQYF. The chain employs TRBV14 and TRBJ2-7; TRBD2 matches at 12 bases. The CDR3 is 16 residues long. V shed 5 bases, J shed 6 bases, and the junction held 11 bases outside the gene matches. The V gene's germline CDR1 is SGHDN and CDR2 FVKESK.

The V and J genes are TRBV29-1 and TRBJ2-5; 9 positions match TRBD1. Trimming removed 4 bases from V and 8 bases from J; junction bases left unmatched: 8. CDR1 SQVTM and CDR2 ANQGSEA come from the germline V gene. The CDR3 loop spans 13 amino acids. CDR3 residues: CSVGTGQGSTQYF. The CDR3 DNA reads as TGCAGCGTTGGGACTGGACAGGGGTCCACCCAGTACTTC.

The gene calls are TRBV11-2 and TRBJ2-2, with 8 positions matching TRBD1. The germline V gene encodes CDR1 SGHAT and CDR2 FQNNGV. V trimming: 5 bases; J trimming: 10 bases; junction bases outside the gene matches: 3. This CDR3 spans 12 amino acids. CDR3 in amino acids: CASSPGGAELFF. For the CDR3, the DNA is TGTGCCAGCAGCCCAGGGGGCGCGGAGCTGTTTTTT.

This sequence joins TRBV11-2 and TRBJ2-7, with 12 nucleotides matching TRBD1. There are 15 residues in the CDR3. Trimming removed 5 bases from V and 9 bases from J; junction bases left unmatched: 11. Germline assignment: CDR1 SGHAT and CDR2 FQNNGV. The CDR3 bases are TGTGCCAGCAGCGCCACCCCGGGACAGGGGGCCTGGCAGTACTTC. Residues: CASSATPGQGAWQYF.

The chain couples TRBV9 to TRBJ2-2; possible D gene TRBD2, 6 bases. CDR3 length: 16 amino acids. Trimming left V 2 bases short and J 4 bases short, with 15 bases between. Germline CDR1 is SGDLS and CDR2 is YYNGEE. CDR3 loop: CASSVTGTLSTGELFF. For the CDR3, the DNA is TGTGCCAGCAGCGTTACCGGGACTTTGAGCACCGGGGAGCTGTTTTTT.